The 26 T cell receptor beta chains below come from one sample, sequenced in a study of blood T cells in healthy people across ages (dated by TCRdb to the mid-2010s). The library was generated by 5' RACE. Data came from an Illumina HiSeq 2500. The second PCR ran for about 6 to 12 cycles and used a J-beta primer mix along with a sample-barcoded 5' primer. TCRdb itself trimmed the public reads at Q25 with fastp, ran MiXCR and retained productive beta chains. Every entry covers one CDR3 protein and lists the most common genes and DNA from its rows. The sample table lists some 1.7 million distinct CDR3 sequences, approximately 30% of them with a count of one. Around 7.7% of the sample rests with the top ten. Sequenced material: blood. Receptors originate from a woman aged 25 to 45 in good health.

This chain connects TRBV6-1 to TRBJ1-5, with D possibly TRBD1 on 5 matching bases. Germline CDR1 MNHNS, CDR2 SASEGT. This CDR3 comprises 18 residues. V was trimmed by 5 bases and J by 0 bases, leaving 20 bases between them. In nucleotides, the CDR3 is TGTGCCAGCAGTCGTAGCAGACAGTTTATTAATAGCAATCAGCCCCAGCATTTT. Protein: CASSRSRQFINSNQPQHF.

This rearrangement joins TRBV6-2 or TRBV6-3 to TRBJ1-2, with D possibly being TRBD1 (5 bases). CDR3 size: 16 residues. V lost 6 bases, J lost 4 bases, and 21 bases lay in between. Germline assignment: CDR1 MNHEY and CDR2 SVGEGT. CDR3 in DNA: TGTGCCAGCAGCCCCTGGGGGGGGACCCCGGGCTATGGCTACACCTTC. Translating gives CASSPWGGTPGYGYTF.

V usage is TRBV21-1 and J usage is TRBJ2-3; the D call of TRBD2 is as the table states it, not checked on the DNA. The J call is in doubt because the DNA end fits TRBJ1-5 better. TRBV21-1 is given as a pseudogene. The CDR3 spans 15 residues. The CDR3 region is CASSKLAGDADTQHF. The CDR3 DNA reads TGTGCCAGCAGCAAACTAGCGGGAGACGCAGATACGCAGCATTTT.

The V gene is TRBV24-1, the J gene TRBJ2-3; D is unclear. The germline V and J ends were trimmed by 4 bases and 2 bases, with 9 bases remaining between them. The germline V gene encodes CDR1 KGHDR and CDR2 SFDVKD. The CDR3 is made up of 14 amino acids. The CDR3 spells CATSDRISTDTQYF. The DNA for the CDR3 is TGTGCCACCAGTGACCGAATTTCCACAGATACGCAGTATTTT.

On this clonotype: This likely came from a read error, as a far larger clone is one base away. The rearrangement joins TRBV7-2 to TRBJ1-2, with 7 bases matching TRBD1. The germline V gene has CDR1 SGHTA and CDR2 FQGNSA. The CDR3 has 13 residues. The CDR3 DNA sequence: TGTGCCGGCAGCTCGGGACAGAACTATGGCTACACCTTC. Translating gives CAGSSGQNYGYTF. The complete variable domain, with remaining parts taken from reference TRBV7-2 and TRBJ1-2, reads GAGVSQSPSNKVTEKGKDVELRCDPISGHTALYWYRQSLGQGLEFLIYFQGNSAPDKSGLPSDRFSAERTGGSVSTLTIQRTQQEDSAVYLCAGSSGQNYGYTFGSGTRLTVV.

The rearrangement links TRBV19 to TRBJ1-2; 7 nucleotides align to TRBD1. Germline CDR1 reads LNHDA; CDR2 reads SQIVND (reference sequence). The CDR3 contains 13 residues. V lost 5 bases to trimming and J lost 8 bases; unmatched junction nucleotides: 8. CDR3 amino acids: CASSGQGGFGYTF. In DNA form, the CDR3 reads TGTGCCAGTAGTGGCCAGGGGGGTTTCGGCTACACCTTC.

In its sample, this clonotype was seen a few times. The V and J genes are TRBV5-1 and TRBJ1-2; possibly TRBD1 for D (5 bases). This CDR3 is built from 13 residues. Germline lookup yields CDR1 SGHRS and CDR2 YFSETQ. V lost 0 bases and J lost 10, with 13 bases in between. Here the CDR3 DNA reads TGCGCCAGCAGCTTGGCGTTTGCGGGGCCCTACACCTTC. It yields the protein CASSLAFAGPYTF.

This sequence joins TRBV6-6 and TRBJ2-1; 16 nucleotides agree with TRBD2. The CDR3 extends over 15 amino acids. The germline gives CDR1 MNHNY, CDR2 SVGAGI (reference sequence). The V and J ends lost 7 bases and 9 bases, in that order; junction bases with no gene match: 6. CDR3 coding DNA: TGTGCCAGCACCCTGGGACTAGCGGGAGGGGGTGAGCAGTTCTTC. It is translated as CASTLGLAGGGEQFF.

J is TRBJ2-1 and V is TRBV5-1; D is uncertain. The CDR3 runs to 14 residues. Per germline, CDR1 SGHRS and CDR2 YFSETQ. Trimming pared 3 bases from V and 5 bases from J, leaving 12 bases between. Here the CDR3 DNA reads TGCGCCAGCAGCTCCTACGTCGGCCACAATGAGCAGTTCTTC. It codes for CASSSYVGHNEQFF.

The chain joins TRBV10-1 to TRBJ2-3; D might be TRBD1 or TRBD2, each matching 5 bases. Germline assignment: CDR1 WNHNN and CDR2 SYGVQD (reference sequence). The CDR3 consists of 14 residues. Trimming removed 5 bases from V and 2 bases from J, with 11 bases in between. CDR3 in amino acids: CASSRDGTTDTQYF. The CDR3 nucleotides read TGCGCCAGCAGTCGGGACGGCACCACAGATACGCAGTATTTT.

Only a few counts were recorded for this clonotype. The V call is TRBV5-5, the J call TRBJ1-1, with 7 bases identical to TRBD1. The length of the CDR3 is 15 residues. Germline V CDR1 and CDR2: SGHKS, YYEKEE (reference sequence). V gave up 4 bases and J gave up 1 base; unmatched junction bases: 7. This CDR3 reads CASSVSGTENTEAFF. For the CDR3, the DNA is TGTGCCAGCAGCGTTTCCGGGACAGAGAACACTGAAGCTTTCTTT.

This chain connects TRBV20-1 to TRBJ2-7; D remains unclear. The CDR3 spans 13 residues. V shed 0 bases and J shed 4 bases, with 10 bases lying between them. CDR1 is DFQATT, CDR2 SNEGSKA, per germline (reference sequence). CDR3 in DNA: TGCAGTGCTAGAGATGACCCTCTTTACGAGCAGTACTTC. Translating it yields CSARDDPLYEQYF.

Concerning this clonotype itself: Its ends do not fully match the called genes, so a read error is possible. CDR3 protein: CASSDLFAGNGQFF. CDR3 DNA: TGTGCCAGCAGTGACTTGTTCGCCGGGAATGGGCAGTTCTTC. J is TRBJ2-1 and V is TRBV2; TRBD2 might be the D (5 bases). The germline gives CDR1 SNHLY, CDR2 FYNNEI. CDR3 length: 14 amino acids.

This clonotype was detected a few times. CDR3 region: CASSQSYNEQYF. In DNA form, the CDR3 reads TGTGCCAGCAGCCAATCCTACAATGAGCAGTACTTC. V is TRBV3-1 and J is TRBJ2-7; D uncertain. Germline lookup yields CDR1 LGHDT and CDR2 YNNKEL (reference sequence). V lost 2 bases to trimming and J lost 7 bases, with 9 bases between them. The CDR3 runs 12 residues.

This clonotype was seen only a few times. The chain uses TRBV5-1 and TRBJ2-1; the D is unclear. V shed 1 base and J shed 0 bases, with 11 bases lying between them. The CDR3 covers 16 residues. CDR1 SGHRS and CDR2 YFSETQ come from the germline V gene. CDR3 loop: CASSLKGTPSYNEQFF. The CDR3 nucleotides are TGCGCCAGCAGCTTGAAAGGTACCCCCTCCTACAATGAGCAGTTCTTC.

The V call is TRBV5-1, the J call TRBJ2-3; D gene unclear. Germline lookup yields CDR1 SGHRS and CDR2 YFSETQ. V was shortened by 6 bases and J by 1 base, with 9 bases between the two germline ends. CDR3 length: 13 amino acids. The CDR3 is CASTESGTDTQYF. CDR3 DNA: TGCGCCAGCACTGAGTCCGGCACAGATACGCAGTATTTT.

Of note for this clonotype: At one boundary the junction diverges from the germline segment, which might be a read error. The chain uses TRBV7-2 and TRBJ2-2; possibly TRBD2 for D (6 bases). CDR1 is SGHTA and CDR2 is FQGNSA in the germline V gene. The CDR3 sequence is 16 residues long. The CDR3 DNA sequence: TGTGCCGGCAGGATAGGGAGGTCGGGGTTGCCCGGGGAGCTGTTTTTT. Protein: CAGRIGRSGLPGELFF. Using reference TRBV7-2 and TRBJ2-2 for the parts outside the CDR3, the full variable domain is GAGVSQSPSNKVTEKGKDVELRCDPISGHTALYWYRQSLGQGLEFLIYFQGNSAPDKSGLPSDRFSAERTGGSVSTLTIQRTQQEDSAVYLCAGRIGRSGLPGELFFGEGSRLTVL.

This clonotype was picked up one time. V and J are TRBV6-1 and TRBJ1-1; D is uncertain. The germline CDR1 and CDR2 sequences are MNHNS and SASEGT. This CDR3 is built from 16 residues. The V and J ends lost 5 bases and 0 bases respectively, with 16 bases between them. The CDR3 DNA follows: TGTGCCAGCAGTAGCGGGTTCCGCACGGTGAACACTGAAGCTTTCTTT. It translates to CASSSGFRTVNTEAFF.

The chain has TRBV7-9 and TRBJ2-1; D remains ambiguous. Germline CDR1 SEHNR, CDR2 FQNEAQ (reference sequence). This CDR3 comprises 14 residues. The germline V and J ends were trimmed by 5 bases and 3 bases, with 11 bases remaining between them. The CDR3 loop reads CASSPPSVYNEQFF. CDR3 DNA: TGTGCCAGCAGCCCCCCGAGCGTCTACAATGAGCAGTTCTTC.

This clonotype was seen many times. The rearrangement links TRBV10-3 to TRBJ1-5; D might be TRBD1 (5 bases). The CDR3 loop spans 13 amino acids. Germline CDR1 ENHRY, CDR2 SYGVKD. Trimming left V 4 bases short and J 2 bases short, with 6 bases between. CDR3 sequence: CAISVQGNQPQHF. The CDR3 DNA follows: TGTGCCATCAGTGTACAGGGCAATCAGCCCCAGCATTTT.

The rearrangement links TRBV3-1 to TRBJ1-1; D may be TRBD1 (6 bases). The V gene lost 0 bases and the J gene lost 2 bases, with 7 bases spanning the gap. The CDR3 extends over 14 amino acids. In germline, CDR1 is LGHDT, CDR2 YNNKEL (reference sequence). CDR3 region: CASSQEDRNTEAFF. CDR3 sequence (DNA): TGTGCCAGCAGCCAAGAGGACAGAAACACTGAAGCTTTCTTT.

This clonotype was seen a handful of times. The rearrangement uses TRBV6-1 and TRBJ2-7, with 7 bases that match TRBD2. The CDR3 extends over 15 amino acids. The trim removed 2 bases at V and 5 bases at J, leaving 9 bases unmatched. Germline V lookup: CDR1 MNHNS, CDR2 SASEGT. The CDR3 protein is CASSEPGGWRDEQYF. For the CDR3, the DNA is TGTGCCAGCAGTGAACCGGGAGGTTGGAGGGACGAGCAGTACTTC.

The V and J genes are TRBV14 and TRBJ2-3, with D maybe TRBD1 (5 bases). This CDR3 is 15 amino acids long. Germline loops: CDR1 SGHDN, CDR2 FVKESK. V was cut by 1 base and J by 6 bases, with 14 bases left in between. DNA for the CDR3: TGTGCCAGCAGCCAAGCTTGGGGCCCGGCGGATACGCAGTATTTT. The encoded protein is CASSQAWGPADTQYF. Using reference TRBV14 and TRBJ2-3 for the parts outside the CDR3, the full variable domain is EAGVTQFPSHSVIEKGQTVTLRCDPISGHDNLYWYRRVMGKEIKFLLHFVKESKQDESGMPNNRFLAERTGGTYSTLKVQPAELEDSGVYFCASSQAWGPADTQYFGPGTRLTVL.

CDR3 loop: CASTLIGRGYGYTF. The DNA of the CDR3 is TGTGCCAGCACCCTTATCGGTCGGGGTTATGGCTACACCTTC. The rearrangement joins TRBV28 to TRBJ1-2; no clear D. The CDR3 has 14 residues. Germline assignment: CDR1 MDHEN and CDR2 SYDVKM. V shed 7 bases and J shed 5 bases, with 17 bases lying between them.

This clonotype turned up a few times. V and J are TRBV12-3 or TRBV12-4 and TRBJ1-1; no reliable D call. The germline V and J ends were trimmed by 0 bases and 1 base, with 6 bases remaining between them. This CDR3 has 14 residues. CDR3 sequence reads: CASSLAFGNTEAFF. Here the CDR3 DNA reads TGTGCCAGCAGTTTAGCGTTCGGGAACACTGAAGCTTTCTTT.

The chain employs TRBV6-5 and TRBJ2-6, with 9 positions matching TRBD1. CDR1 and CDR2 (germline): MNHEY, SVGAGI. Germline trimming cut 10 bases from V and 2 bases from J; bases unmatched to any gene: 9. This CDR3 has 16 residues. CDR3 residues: CATHRGQVAGANVLTF. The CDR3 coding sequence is TGTGCCACCCACAGGGGGCAGGTGGCTGGGGCCAACGTCCTGACTTTC.